This T cell receptor beta chain originates from a study of T cells after yellow fever vaccination. Looking at the study overall: SMART-Seq v4 Ultra Low Input prepared libraries from low-cell fractions.

Study outcomes and limitations: Most clones from primary vaccination resurfaced after the booster (about 95% CD4, approximately 88% CD8).

This clonotype was observed at least ten times. Its antigen is as yet unknown. TCRdb called the 5' RACE reads again in MiXCR, with one record for every CDR3 protein. The table includes about 400,000 distinct CDR3 sequences, over 5% detected once. The TCR originated in a man aged 30-40 years who received the YFV17D yellow fever vaccine. The sample in question was PBMCs, obtained 5 days after the yellow fever booster vaccination.

The CDR3 region is CASFPTSNTGELFF. CDR3 in DNA: TGTGCCAGCTTCCCAACTAGCAATACCGGGGAGCTGTTTTTT. The V gene is TRBV2, the J gene TRBJ2-2; tentative D call: TRBD2 (6 bases). Germline V gives CDR1 SNHLY, CDR2 FYNNEI. V lost 8 bases and J 5 bases, leaving 15 bases between the germline ends. This CDR3 comprises 14 residues.